Each of the 2 T cell receptor beta chains below was sequenced from the same sample in a study of OX40 agonist ivuxolimab in advanced cancers. Repertoires were generated with immunoSEQ multiplex PCR, while TCRdb's copy carries only in-frame clones and drops some. The sample lists about 18,000 clones, just under 75% occurring once. The sequencing here drew on CD4+ or CD8+ T cells sorted from blood, taken in a trial of the OX40 agonist ivuxolimab. These receptors all come from an adult with an advanced solid tumor such as melanoma, head and neck, liver or kidney cancer.

J is TRBJ2-7 and V is TRBV25-1; TRBD1 matches 10 bases. The CDR3 length is 16 residues. V lost 2 bases and J lost 4; bases outside the gene matches: 8. Germline-derived CDR1 and CDR2 are MGHDK and SYGVNS. CDR3 in amino acids: CASSEEYGTGEYEQYF. The CDR3, as DNA: TGTGCCAGCAGTGAAGAATACGGGACAGGGGAATACGAGCAGTACTTC.

Comment on this clone: The junction differs from germline at one of its ends, possibly a read error. Other DNA sequences within the sample encode an identical CDR3. The V call is TRBV6-1, the J call TRBJ1-3; no reliable D call. The CDR3 loop spans 15 amino acids. The germline CDR1 and CDR2 sequences are MNHNS and SASEGT. The CDR3 nucleotides read TGTGCCAGTAGTGAATGGCGGTCGTTGGGAAACACCATATATTTT. It encodes CASSEWRSLGNTIYF.